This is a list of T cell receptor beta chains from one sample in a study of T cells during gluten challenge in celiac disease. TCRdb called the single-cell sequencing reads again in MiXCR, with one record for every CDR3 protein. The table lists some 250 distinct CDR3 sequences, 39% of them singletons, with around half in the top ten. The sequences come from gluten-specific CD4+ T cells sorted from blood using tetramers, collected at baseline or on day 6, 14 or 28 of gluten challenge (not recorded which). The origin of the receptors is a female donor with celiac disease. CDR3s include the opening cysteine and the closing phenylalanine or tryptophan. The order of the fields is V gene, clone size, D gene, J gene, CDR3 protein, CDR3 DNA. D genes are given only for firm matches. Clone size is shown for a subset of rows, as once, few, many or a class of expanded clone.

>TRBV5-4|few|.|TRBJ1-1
CASSLEIDRLAFF
TGTGCCAGCAGCTTGGAAATCGACCGGCTTGCTTTCTTT
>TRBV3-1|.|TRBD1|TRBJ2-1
CASSYYRGNEQFF
TGTGCCAGCAGCTATTACAGGGGGAATGAGCAGTTCTTC
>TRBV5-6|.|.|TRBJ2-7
CASSLTVSLAEQYF
TGTGCCAGCAGCTTGACGGTCAGCCTCGCCGAGCAGTACTTC
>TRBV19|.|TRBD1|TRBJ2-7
CASSVRTGGAVQYF
TGTGCCAGTAGTGTCCGGACAGGGGGCGCGGTGCAGTACTTC
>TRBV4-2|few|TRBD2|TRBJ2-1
CASSQAGLGGNYNEQFF
TGTGCCAGCAGCCAAGCTGGCTTGGGGGGGAATTACAATGAGCAGTTCTTC
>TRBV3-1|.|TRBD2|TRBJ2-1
CASSQQGTSGPYNEQFF
TGTGCCAGCAGCCAACAAGGGACTAGCGGACCCTACAATGAGCAGTTCTTC
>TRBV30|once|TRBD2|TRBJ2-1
CAWSGTSARGEQFF
TGTGCCTGGAGCGGGACTAGCGCCAGGGGTGAGCAGTTCTTC
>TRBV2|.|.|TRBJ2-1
CASSEYGGEQFF
TGTGCCAGCAGTGAGTACGGCGGTGAGCAGTTCTTC
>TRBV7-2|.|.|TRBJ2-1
CASSLSWENEQFF
TGTGCCAGCAGCCTTAGTTGGGAGAATGAGCAGTTCTTC
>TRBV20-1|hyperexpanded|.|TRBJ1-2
CSGGGSRQSNYGYTF
TGCAGTGGAGGCGGTTCCAGACAGTCTAACTATGGCTACACCTTC
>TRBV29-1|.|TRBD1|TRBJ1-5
CSVGTGWDQPQHF
TGCAGCGTCGGGACAGGGTGGGATCAGCCCCAGCATTTT
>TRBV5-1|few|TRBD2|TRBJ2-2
CASSLSGGAESGELFF
TGCGCCAGCAGCCTTAGCGGGGGGGCCGAGAGCGGGGAGCTGTTTTTT
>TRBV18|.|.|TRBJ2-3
CASSPGLSTDTQYF
TGTGCCAGCTCACCAGGGCTGAGCACAGATACGCAGTATTTT
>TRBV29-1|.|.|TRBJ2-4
CSARHGDGIQYF
TGCAGCGCCAGACATGGGGACGGCATTCAGTACTTC
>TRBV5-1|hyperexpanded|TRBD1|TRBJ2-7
CASSLLAAATGERTYEQYF
TGCGCCAGCAGCTTGCTGGCGGCTGCTACAGGGGAACGGACCTACGAGCAGTACTTC
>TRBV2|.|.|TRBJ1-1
CVSNREGGGKAFF
TGTGTCAGCAACCGAGAGGGGGGAGGGAAGGCTTTCTTT
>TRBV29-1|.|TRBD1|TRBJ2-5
CSVATGWETQYF
TGCAGCGTTGCGACAGGGTGGGAGACCCAGTACTTC
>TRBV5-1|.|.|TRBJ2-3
CATTLAGDTQYF
TGCGCCACCACTCTGGCCGGAGATACGCAGTATTTT
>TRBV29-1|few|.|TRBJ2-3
CSVGFGESTDTQYF
TGCAGCGTTGGGTTTGGGGAAAGCACAGATACGCAGTATTTT
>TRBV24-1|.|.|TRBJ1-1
CATSRTPPVIRRAEAFF
TGTGCCACCAGTCGCACTCCTCCTGTAATTCGGAGGGCTGAAGCTTTCTTT
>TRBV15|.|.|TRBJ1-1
CATSRGTGMTEAFF
TGTGCCACCAGCAGGGGAACAGGGATGACTGAAGCTTTCTTT
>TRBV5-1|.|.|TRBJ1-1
CASSIGARDTEAFF
TGCGCCAGCAGCATAGGGGCCCGAGATACTGAAGCTTTCTTT
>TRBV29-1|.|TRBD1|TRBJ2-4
CSARQGDGIQYF
TGCAGCGCCAGACAGGGGGACGGCATTCAGTACTTC
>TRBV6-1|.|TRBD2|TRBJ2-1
CASSRTSGSPYNEQFF
TGTGCCAGCAGTAGGACTAGCGGGAGCCCCTACAATGAGCAGTTCTTC
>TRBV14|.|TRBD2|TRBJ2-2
CASSMIAGGKLFF
TGTGCCAGCAGCATGATAGCGGGAGGGAAGCTGTTTTTT
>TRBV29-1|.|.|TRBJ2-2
CSVGGGGTGELFF
TGCAGCGTTGGCGGGGGCGGGACCGGGGAGCTGTTTTTT
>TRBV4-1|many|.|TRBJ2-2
CASSPWGGGADTGELFF
TGCGCCAGCAGCCCCTGGGGGGGGGGGGCTGACACCGGGGAGCTGTTTTTT
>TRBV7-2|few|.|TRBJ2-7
CASRTRGTASYEQYF
TGTGCCAGCCGCACTAGGGGGACGGCCTCCTACGAGCAGTACTTC
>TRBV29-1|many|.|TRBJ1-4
CSVALPADEKLFF
TGCAGCGTTGCCCTACCGGCTGATGAAAAACTGTTTTTT